A selection of T cell receptor beta chains follows, all from one sample in a study of shared clonotypes between healthy human individuals. Assay used: immunoSEQ multiplex PCR; TCRdb lists only in-frame clones, some missing. Here the sample spans hundreds of thousands of clones, around 77% being singletons. The sequencing sample was made of PBMCs. Receptors originate from a woman aged 40 to 50 in good health. Some clones in this sample may be carry-over from other donors' samples. CDR3s include the opening cysteine and the closing phenylalanine or tryptophan. A D gene is named only where the DNA matches it firmly. Clone size, where shown, is once, few, many, or a class for clones that have expanded.

clone size: .; J gene: TRBJ2-1; V gene: TRBV29-1; D gene: TRBD2; CDR3 DNA: TGCAGCGGGGGTGGGAGGGCCGCGGGCAATGAGCAGTTCTTC; CDR3 protein: CSGGGRAAGNEQFF
clone size: .; J gene: TRBJ2-1; V gene: TRBV9; D gene: TRBD1; CDR3 DNA: TGTGCCAGCAGCGTAGCTTGGGACAGGGGGTCCTACAATGAGCAGTTCTTC; CDR3 protein: CASSVAWDRGSYNEQFF
clone size: .; J gene: TRBJ2-3; V gene: TRBV7-2; D gene: .; CDR3 DNA: TGTGCCAGCAGCACGAGGACTACCAGCACAGATACGCAGTATTTT; CDR3 protein: CASSTRTTSTDTQYF
clone size: .; J gene: TRBJ2-7; V gene: TRBV29-1; D gene: .; CDR3 DNA: TGCAGCGTTGAAGAGGGGAGCCGGAGCTCCTACGAGCAGTACTTC; CDR3 protein: CSVEEGSRSSYEQYF
clone size: few; J gene: TRBJ2-1; V gene: TRBV4-2; D gene: TRBD2; CDR3 DNA: TGTGCCAGCAGCCAAGTTTCGGGGGGACTAGCGGGACGTGAGCAGTTCTTC; CDR3 protein: CASSQVSGGLAGREQFF
clone size: few; J gene: TRBJ1-2; V gene: TRBV12-2; D gene: .; CDR3 DNA: TGTGCAAGTCGCCGGGGGAACTATGGCTACACCTTC; CDR3 protein: CASRRGNYGYTF
clone size: .; J gene: TRBJ2-5; V gene: TRBV7-2; D gene: .; CDR3 DNA: TGTGCCAGCAGCTTAGTTGTCGCAGGCCAAGAGACCCAGTACTTC; CDR3 protein: CASSLVVAGQETQYF
clone size: .; J gene: TRBJ2-3; V gene: TRBV7-3; D gene: TRBD1; CDR3 DNA: TGTGCCAGCAGCCCGGGACAGGGTGGAGATACGCAGTATTTT; CDR3 protein: CASSPGQGGDTQYF
clone size: .; J gene: TRBJ2-1; V gene: TRBV6-1; D gene: TRBD2; CDR3 DNA: TGTGCCAGCAGTGAAGGGGCGATAGCGGGAGGTGAGCAGTTCTTC; CDR3 protein: CASSEGAIAGGEQFF
clone size: .; J gene: TRBJ2-7; V gene: TRBV29-1; D gene: TRBD2; CDR3 DNA: TGCAGCGTTATTAGCGGGACTGGCGGCTACGAGCAGTACTTC; CDR3 protein: CSVISGTGGYEQYF
clone size: .; J gene: TRBJ1-1; V gene: TRBV7-2; D gene: .; CDR3 DNA: TGTGCCAGCAGCTTAGGTCACAACACTGAAGCTTTCTTT; CDR3 protein: CASSLGHNTEAFF
clone size: once; J gene: TRBJ2-2; V gene: TRBV27; D gene: .; CDR3 DNA: TGTGCCAGCAGTACTATTAGCGGACGGATCACGAACACCGGGGAGCTGTTTTTT; CDR3 protein: CASSTISGRITNTGELFF
clone size: .; J gene: TRBJ1-1; V gene: TRBV28; D gene: .; CDR3 DNA: TGTGCCAGCAGTTCCCGACCCTCGAGGGCTTTCTTT; CDR3 protein: CASSSRPSRAFF
clone size: many; J gene: TRBJ2-7; V gene: TRBV30; D gene: TRBD2; CDR3 DNA: TGTGCCTGGAGGCGGGGGGTAAGCACCTACGAGCAGTACTTC; CDR3 protein: CAWRRGVSTYEQYF
clone size: .; J gene: TRBJ2-2; V gene: TRBV4-3; D gene: TRBD2; CDR3 DNA: TGCGCCAGCAGCCAAGAAAAACTAGCGGGTTACACCGGGGAGCTGTTTTTT; CDR3 protein: CASSQEKLAGYTGELFF
clone size: .; J gene: TRBJ2-7; V gene: TRBV6-6; D gene: TRBD2; CDR3 DNA: TGTGCCAGCAGTCAACTCGGGACTAGTAGGGGGTACGAGCAGTACTTC; CDR3 protein: CASSQLGTSRGYEQYF
clone size: .; J gene: TRBJ2-5; V gene: TRBV5-6; D gene: .; CDR3 DNA: TGTGCCAGCAGCTTGAAACAGGGCGGAGAGACCCAGTACTTC; CDR3 protein: CASSLKQGGETQYF
clone size: few; J gene: TRBJ2-7; V gene: TRBV6-1; D gene: TRBD1; CDR3 DNA: TGTGCCAGCAGTGAACCGGGACAGGGGGCCTACGAGCAGTACTTC; CDR3 protein: CASSEPGQGAYEQYF
clone size: .; J gene: TRBJ1-5; V gene: TRBV18; D gene: .; CDR3 DNA: TGTGCCAGCTCACGAGGCGCGGGAGGCAATCAGCCCCAGCATTTT; CDR3 protein: CASSRGAGGNQPQHF
clone size: .; J gene: TRBJ1-2; V gene: TRBV14; D gene: .; CDR3 DNA: TGTGCCAGCAGCCAAGGAGGGAACTATGGCTACACCTTC; CDR3 protein: CASSQGGNYGYTF
clone size: .; J gene: TRBJ2-7; V gene: TRBV19; D gene: .; CDR3 DNA: TGTGCCAGTAGTATCCAGGGATGGTACGAGCAGTACTTC; CDR3 protein: CASSIQGWYEQYF